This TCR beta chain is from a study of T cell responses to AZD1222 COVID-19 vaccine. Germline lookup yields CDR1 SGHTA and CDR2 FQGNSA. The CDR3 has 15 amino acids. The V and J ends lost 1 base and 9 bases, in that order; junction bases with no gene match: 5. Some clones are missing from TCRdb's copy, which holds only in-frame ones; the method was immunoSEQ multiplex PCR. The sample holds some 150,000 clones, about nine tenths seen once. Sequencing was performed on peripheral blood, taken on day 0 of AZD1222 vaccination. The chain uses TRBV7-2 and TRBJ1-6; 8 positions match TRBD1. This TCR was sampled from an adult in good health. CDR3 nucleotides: TGTGCCAGCAGCTTAGTATACAGGGGGACTTCACCCCTCCACTTT. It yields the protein CASSLVYRGTSPLHF.